This T cell receptor (beta chain) was obtained from a study of cytomegalovirus exposure and HLA in healthy donors. Study-wide findings and caveats: Data from an earlier analysis indicated that most TCR beta V segments were productive either about 87% or about 30% of the time. In a later analysis, most CMV-associated TCR beta chains appeared HLA-restricted.

On this clone itself: Its antigen remains unidentified.

The PCR made use of 60 Vbeta and 13 Jbeta primers. Method: immunoSEQ multiplex PCR; TCRdb's copy keeps in-frame clones and lacks some. The table lists about 140,000 clones, almost 80% of them singletons. Sequencing was carried out using PBMCs. The TCR was taken from a man aged 18 to 29 in good health and CMV-seronegative.

The CDR3 DNA reads TGCGCCAGCAGAGTGGGACTCTACGAGCAGTACTTC. Translated, it gives CASRVGLYEQYF. The rearrangement uses TRBV23-1 and TRBJ2-7, with D perhaps matching TRBD2 (6 bases). TRBV23-1 is annotated as an ORF whose role is uncertain. This CDR3 spans 12 amino acids. The V end lost 6 bases, the J end lost 3 bases, and 9 bases lay between the germline ends.